The 29 T cell receptor beta chains given below trace back to one sample, sequenced in a study of T cells after somatic rescue of genetic block. Assay used: immunoSEQ multiplex PCR; TCRdb lists only in-frame clones, some missing. The table lists about 15,000 clones, roughly 72% of them singletons, with about 30% in the top ten. Source material: peripheral blood mononuclear cells (PBMCs). The receptor set was obtained from a man in his late teens or twenties.

This rearrangement joins TRBV11-2 to TRBJ1-4, with 8 nucleotides matching TRBD1. In germline, CDR1 is SGHAT, CDR2 FQNNGV. The CDR3 consists of 16 residues. Trimming took 1 base from V and 8 from J; bases not matched to a gene: 9. This chain's CDR3 is CASSLAPGAGGEKLFF. The CDR3 DNA reads as TGTGCCAGCAGCTTAGCCCCCGGGGCAGGGGGCGAAAAACTGTTTTTT.

The chain employs TRBV11-3 and TRBJ2-2; D uncertain. Per the germline V gene, CDR1 is SGHNT and CDR2 is YENEEA. This CDR3 spans 13 amino acids. Trimming cost V 3 bases and J 5 bases, with 7 bases left between them. CDR3 sequence: CASSFYITGELFF. The DNA for the CDR3 is TGTGCCAGCAGCTTCTATATTACCGGGGAGCTGTTTTTT.

The chain combines TRBV4-2 with TRBJ2-4; D not certain. Germline-derived CDR1 and CDR2 are LGHNA and YNFKEQ. Between the trimmed V and J ends, which lost 2 bases and 1 base, there was a span of 15 bases. This CDR3 contains 17 residues. CDR3 amino acids: CASSQNLLVGAKNIQYF. CDR3 in DNA: TGTGCCAGCAGCCAAAATTTGCTAGTTGGGGCCAAAAACATTCAGTACTTC.

The rearrangement uses TRBV5-1 and TRBJ2-3, with TRBD1 matching 7 bases. The length of the CDR3 is 15 residues. With V trimmed by 1 base and J by 3 bases, 5 bases remained unmatched. Germline V CDR1 and CDR2: SGHRS, YFSETQ. CDR3 bases: TGCGCCAGCAGCTTGCAGGCCAGGGGGACAGATACGCAGTATTTT. It is translated as CASSLQARGTDTQYF.

The chain has TRBV7-9 and TRBJ2-7, with 7 bases that match TRBD2. There are 15 residues in the CDR3. Germline loops: CDR1 SEHNR, CDR2 FQNEAQ (reference sequence). Trimming cost V 5 bases and J 3 bases; bases outside gene matches: 10. The CDR3 reads CASSRTSGENYEQYF. The DNA for the CDR3 is TGTGCCAGCAGCCGGACAAGCGGGGAGAACTACGAGCAGTACTTC. Drawing the rest from reference TRBV7-9 and TRBJ2-7, the complete variable domain is DTGVSQNPRHKITKRGQNVTFRCDPISEHNRLYWYRQTLGQGPEFLTYFQNEAQLEKSRLLSDRFSAERPKGSFSTLEIQRTEQGDSAMYLCASSRTSGENYEQYFGPGTRLTVT.

The chain combines TRBV11-2 with TRBJ2-7; maybe TRBD2 (7 bases). This CDR3 comprises 16 residues. Trimming took 1 base from V and 4 from J, leaving 17 bases between them. CDR1 and CDR2 from the germline V gene are SGHAT and FQNNGV. CDR3 DNA: TGTGCCAGCAGCTTAGGGTTCGGGGGGCCTTCGTACGAGCAGTACTTC. It yields the protein CASSLGFGGPSYEQYF.

This rearrangement joins TRBV12-5 to TRBJ1-5; 9 nucleotides align to TRBD1. Germline V gene lookup returns CDR1 LGHNT and CDR2 FRNRAP. CDR3 size: 18 residues. V shed 6 bases, J shed 3 bases, and the junction held 15 bases outside the gene matches. The CDR3 DNA is TGTGCTAGTGGGGTGCTAAGGGACAGGGAATCTTTCAATCAGCCCCAGCATTTT. Encoded protein: CASGVLRDRESFNQPQHF.

The V gene is TRBV9, the J gene TRBJ2-3, with TRBD2 as a possible D gene (5 bases). Trimming stripped 7 bases from V and 11 bases from J, with 8 bases between. The germline V gene has CDR1 SGDLS and CDR2 YYNGEE. The CDR3 has 9 amino acids. CDR3 residues: CASGLEQYF. The CDR3 nucleotides read TGTGCCAGCGGACTGGAGCAGTATTTT.

This clone turned up a few times. The chain carries TRBV18 and TRBJ1-2; the D is unclear. This CDR3 is built from 14 residues. V dropped 1 base and J dropped 2 bases, with 8 bases sitting between them. Germline values: CDR1 KGHSH, CDR2 LQKENI. For the CDR3, the DNA is TGTGCCAGCTCACCACAGAGCCCCAACTATGGCTACACCTTC. Translating it yields CASSPQSPNYGYTF.

This clone rates as medium-sized. The chain is built from TRBV15 and TRBJ2-5; TRBD1 agrees at 8 bases. V was clipped by 5 bases and J by 2 bases; unmatched bases: 13. The CDR3 is made up of 17 amino acids. Per germline, CDR1 LNHNV and CDR2 YYDKDF (reference sequence). The CDR3 DNA reads TGTGCCACCAGCGGAGGAGGACCGACAGGGGCTCAAGAGACCCAGTACTTC. It specifies CATSGGGPTGAQETQYF.

The chain carries TRBV6-1 and TRBJ1-2; D ambiguous. Trimming left V 0 bases short and J 4 bases short, with 12 bases between. Per the germline V gene, CDR1 is MNHNS and CDR2 is SASEGT. The CDR3 totals 15 residues. As DNA, the CDR3 is TGTGCCAGCAGTGAAGCGCTTCCCAGCTCCTATGGCTACACCTTC. Translating gives CASSEALPSSYGYTF.

This clone was counted once. The V and J genes are TRBV18 and TRBJ2-5; no firm D call. There are 13 residues in the CDR3. Germline V gene sequence: CDR1 KGHSH, CDR2 LQKENI. Deletions cut 3 bases from V and 3 bases from J, with 8 bases between. The CDR3 sequence is CASSPSLEETQYF. CDR3 coding DNA: TGTGCCAGCTCACCGAGTTTGGAAGAGACCCAGTACTTC. Filled out from reference TRBV18 and TRBJ2-5, the complete variable domain reads NAGVMQNPRHLVRRRGQEARLRCSPMKGHSHVYWYRQLPEEGLKFMVYLQKENIIDESGMPKERFSAEFPKEGPSILRIQQVVRGDSAAYFCASSPSLEETQYFGPGTRLLVL.

Notes on this clone: The same CDR3 is also encoded by other DNA sequences in this sample. The gene calls are TRBV5-1 and TRBJ1-4; D is perhaps TRBD1 (6 bases). With 0 bases removed from V and 5 bases from J, the gap between germline ends came to 8 bases. Germline loops: CDR1 SGHRS, CDR2 YFSETQ. There are 14 residues in the CDR3. The CDR3 sequence: CASSLGQGNEKLFF. The CDR3 bases are TGCGCCAGCAGCTTGGGGCAGGGGAATGAAAAACTGTTTTTT.

The table lists this clone with a count of one. The chain combines TRBV19 with TRBJ1-1, with D unclear. The V and J ends lost 0 bases and 8 bases respectively, with 7 bases between them. CDR3 length equals 12 residues. CDR1 is LNHDA and CDR2 is SQIVND in the germline V gene (reference sequence). CDR3 in DNA: TGTGCCAGTAGTATAGACCCAGCCGAAGCTTTCTTT. Translated, it gives CASSIDPAEAFF. The full variable domain, rest sourced from reference TRBV19 and TRBJ1-1, is DGGITQSPKYLFRKEGQNVTLSCEQNLNHDAMYWYRQDPGQGLRLIYYSQIVNDFQKGDIAEGYSVSREKKESFPLTVTSAQKNPTAFYLCASSIDPAEAFFGQGTRLTVV.

The gene calls are TRBV2 and TRBJ1-2; D unresolved. Trimming left V 1 base short and J 0 bases short, with 21 bases between. The CDR3 extends over 19 amino acids. The germline gives CDR1 SNHLY, CDR2 FYNNEI. The CDR3 DNA sequence: TGTGCCAGCAGTGAAGATAGAGACCCATATATACCGGCTAACTATGGCTACACCTTC. It specifies CASSEDRDPYIPANYGYTF.

The chain uses TRBV9 and TRBJ2-1, with 10 bases aligning to TRBD2. V lost 3 bases and J lost 4; bases outside the gene matches: 4. The CDR3 length is 15 residues. CDR1 is SGDLS and CDR2 is YYNGEE in the germline V gene. Here the CDR3 reads CASSALAGGYNEQFF. In DNA form, the CDR3 reads TGTGCCAGCAGCGCGTTAGCGGGGGGTTACAATGAGCAGTTCTTC.

The V call is TRBV28, the J call TRBJ1-2, with TRBD1 as a possible D gene (6 bases). This CDR3 has 16 amino acids. Trimming took 2 bases from V and 2 from J, leaving 15 bases between them. Germline lookup yields CDR1 MDHEN and CDR2 SYDVKM. Here the CDR3 DNA reads TGTGCCAGCAGTTTAAACGGCAGGACAGCGAACTATGGCTACACCTTC. Translated, it gives CASSLNGRTANYGYTF.

The V gene is TRBV10-3, the J gene TRBJ2-2; 8 nucleotides agree with TRBD2. Germline trimming cut 2 bases from V and 4 bases from J; bases unmatched to any gene: 9. From germline, CDR1 is ENHRY and CDR2 SYGVKD. The CDR3 length is 17 residues. CDR3 sequence (DNA): TGTGCCATCAGTGAGCCCTCTAAGCGGGGGCTCACCGGGGAGCTGTTTTTT. Translating gives CAISEPSKRGLTGELFF.

CDR3: CAWGGGSPLHF. CDR3 sequence (DNA): TGTGCCTGGGGCGGGGGGTCACCCCTCCACTTT. The rearrangement joins TRBV30 to TRBJ1-6, with D perhaps TRBD1 (5 bases). CDR1 is GTSNPN and CDR2 is SVGIG in the germline V gene (reference sequence). CDR3 length: 11 residues. V was clipped by 5 bases and J by 10 bases, with 9 bases between them.

This clone has at least ten counts. The genes are TRBV2 and TRBJ2-7, with 10 bases identical to TRBD2. The CDR3 length is 14 residues. Germline V gene sequence: CDR1 SNHLY, CDR2 FYNNEI. With 5 bases clipped from V and 3 bases from J, the junction kept 4 bases outside the gene matches. The CDR3 region has the DNA TGTGCCAGCAGTTGGACTAGCGGCGACTACGAGCAGTACTTC. Protein product: CASSWTSGDYEQYF.

This clone occurred a few times. The chain joins TRBV5-4 to TRBJ2-7, with 8 bases that match TRBD2. With 0 bases clipped from V and 3 bases from J, the junction kept 2 bases outside the gene matches. Per germline, CDR1 SGHNT and CDR2 YYREEE (reference sequence). The CDR3 totals 14 residues. The CDR3 reads CASSLAGGGYEQYF. DNA for the CDR3: TGTGCCAGCAGCTTGGCGGGAGGGGGCTACGAGCAGTACTTC.

V is TRBV19 and J is TRBJ1-2; no reliable D call. The CDR3 is 14 amino acids. Germline V gene sequence: CDR1 LNHDA, CDR2 SQIVND (reference sequence). V was pared by 3 bases and J by 0 bases, with 8 bases between. The CDR3 DNA follows: TGTGCCAGTAGTATTGGCCTCCCTAACTATGGCTACACCTTC. Translation gives CASSIGLPNYGYTF.

The rearrangement joins TRBV27 to TRBJ2-1, with 11 bases that match TRBD2. After removal of 0 bases from V and 3 bases from J, the junction contained 1 base not matched to a gene. Germline values: CDR1 MNHEY, CDR2 SMNVEV (reference sequence). This CDR3 comprises 16 residues. The CDR3 DNA sequence: TGTGCCAGCAGTTTATCGACTAGCGGGAACTACAATGAGCAGTTCTTC. Encoded protein: CASSLSTSGNYNEQFF.

V and J are TRBV6-5 and TRBJ1-3, with D perhaps matching TRBD1 (5 bases). Germline V gene data show CDR1 as MNHEY and CDR2 as SVGAGI. The CDR3 totals 15 residues. Trimming cost V 0 bases and J 0 bases, with 6 bases left between them. The CDR3 sequence: CASSYSQGSGNTIYF. The CDR3 bases are TGTGCCAGCAGTTACTCGCAGGGCTCTGGAAACACCATATATTTT.

This chain connects TRBV7-3 to TRBJ2-1, with D unclear. This CDR3 contains 12 residues. V lost 1 base and J 8 bases, leaving 6 bases between the germline ends. The germline CDR1 and CDR2 sequences are SGHTA and FQGTGA. As DNA, the CDR3 is TGTGCCAGCAGCTTAAAGCCTTATGAGCAGTTCTTC. The encoded protein is CASSLKPYEQFF.

The rearrangement uses TRBV6-5 and TRBJ2-1; TRBD2 matches 10 bases. In germline, CDR1 is MNHEY, CDR2 SVGAGI. The CDR3 is 15 amino acids. V lost 6 bases, J lost 1 base, and 3 bases stayed unmatched. This CDR3 reads CASRVAGGSYNEQFF. The CDR3 DNA follows: TGTGCCAGCAGGGTAGCGGGAGGATCCTACAATGAGCAGTTCTTC.

This clone showed up just a few times. In DNA form, the CDR3 reads TGTGCCAGCAGTTTATCGAGTATCGGCGTAGCGGGAGTTACAGATACGCAGTATTTT. It specifies CASSLSSIGVAGVTDTQYF. The gene calls are TRBV27 and TRBJ2-3, with 9 bases matching TRBD2. CDR1 MNHEY and CDR2 SMNVEV come from the germline V gene (reference sequence). With 0 bases clipped from V and 3 bases from J, the junction kept 13 bases outside the gene matches. This CDR3 region has 19 residues.

V gene TRBV5-1 combines with J gene TRBJ2-5; D might be TRBD1 or TRBD2, each matching 6 bases. Looked up from germline, CDR1 is SGHRS and CDR2 is YFSETQ. The CDR3 has 12 amino acids. The V gene lost 0 bases and the J gene lost 10 bases, with 10 bases spanning the gap. CDR3 loop: CASSLEGGGQYF. The DNA of the CDR3 is TGCGCCAGCAGCTTGGAAGGAGGGGGCCAGTACTTC.

This clone came up once. The gene calls are TRBV6-6 and TRBJ2-4, with D perhaps TRBD2 (6 bases). In germline, CDR1 is MNHNY, CDR2 SVGAGI (reference sequence). The CDR3 is 15 residues long. V shed 2 bases and J shed 0 bases, with 8 bases lying between them. CDR3 in amino acids: CASSYGTLAKNIQYF. The CDR3 bases are TGTGCCAGCAGTTACGGGACTTTAGCCAAAAACATTCAGTACTTC.